This TCR beta chain derives from a study of blood T cell repertoires in COVID-19. Study overall: Researchers got acute and convalescent COVID-19 samples from the United States, Italy and Spain. From T cells, B-cell-depleted T cells, or PBMCs came the material, which was cDNA or gDNA.

Per the original data handling: Quantification of nucleated cells was approximated via reference gene primer amplification. Only in-frame clones appear in the TCRdb table, and some are missing; sequencing was by immunoSEQ multiplex PCR. That table gives V, J and clone size, and the DNA gave D and trimming. The sample has 110,000 to 150,000 clones; 75% to 90% are singletons. This receptor was identified in a woman of 80 years or more with acute or convalescent COVID-19. The specimen was peripheral blood.

The CDR3 coding sequence is TGCGCCAGCAGCCAGACAGGGGCGATTACTGAAGCTTTCTTT. Its protein is CASSQTGAITEAFF. The genes are TRBV5-1 and TRBJ1-1; 8 bases fit TRBD1. CDR3 length: 14 residues. From germline, CDR1 is SGHRS and CDR2 YFSETQ. V lost 4 bases to trimming and J lost 5 bases; unmatched junction nucleotides: 7.